The clone carrying this T cell receptor beta chain was detected once. As yet, its antigen is unknown. How the authors handled the data: The study took CDR3 differences across clinicopathological groups and made a distant-metastasis classifier for papillary thyroid cancer from them. TCRdb used MiXCR to call clones anew from the PCR reads. TCRdb, rather than the study authors, made the V and J calls. Of more than 9,000 clones detected, over 25% appear once; the ten largest clones hold roughly 10%. The data originate from a study of metastatic and nonmetastatic thyroid tumors. Overall study context: Patients with malignant and benign thyroid disease provided blood and tumor or nodule tissue, whose repertoires were compared. Overall study results and limits: TCR beta diversity was reportedly significantly higher in malignant thyroid tumors than benign nodules, in blood and tumor.

Thyroid surgery took place with no prior treatment in any patient. Germline CDR1 and CDR2: GTSNPN and SVGIG (reference sequence). The CDR3 spans 13 residues. After removal of 7 bases from V and 4 bases from J, the junction contained 4 bases not matched to a gene. Specimen: tumor tissue. This sequence joins TRBV30 and TRBJ1-6; 7 nucleotides agree with TRBD1. The sequence came from a male donor with papillary thyroid cancer or a benign thyroid nodule (not recorded which). Some clones in this sample may be carry-over from other donors' samples. In DNA form, the CDR3 reads TGTGCCTTCGGGACAGATTATAATTCACCCCTCCACTTT. Encoded protein: CAFGTDYNSPLHF. The entire variable domain, with the rest obtained from reference TRBV30 and TRBJ1-6, is as follows: SQTIHQWPATLVQPVGSPLSLECTVEGTSNPNLYWYRQAAGRGLQLLFYSVGIGQISSEVPQNLSASRPQDRQFILSSKKLLLSDSGFYLCAFGTDYNSPLHFGNGTRLTVT.